The subject of this entry is one TCR beta chain. This entry is derived from a study of PD-L1 blockade in urothelial cancer. Study information: Bladder-origin urothelial cancer in males covered about 90% of the roughly 30 patients. Blood analyses occurred 3 weeks (second dose) and 6 weeks post treatment start.

Synthetically made TCR analog templates were put into each PCR as spikes. TCRdb's table, derived via immunoSEQ multiplex PCR, lists solely in-frame clones and lacks some. The sample has 120,000 or so clones, about 84% seen once. Time point here: peripheral blood 6 weeks after treatment start. The V end lost 3 bases, the J end lost 10 bases, and 9 bases lay between the germline ends. The CDR3 length is 11 residues. The germline CDR1 and CDR2 sequences are MDHEN and SYDVKM. This chain connects TRBV28 to TRBJ1-1, with D hard to call. The sample here was PBMCs, taken around atezolizumab (anti-PD-L1) treatment. The TCR comes from a man between 50 and 59 years old with urothelial cancer. CDR3: CASSFKEVAFF. Here the CDR3 DNA reads TGTGCCAGCAGTTTTAAGGAGGTAGCTTTCTTT.